These T cell receptor beta chains were read from a single sample in a study of CD8+CD57+ T cells in acquired aplastic anemia. A single record per CDR3 protein comes from TCRdb applying MiXCR to the reads. The sample records roughly 200,000 distinct CDR3 sequences, over 55% being singletons. Sequenced input: sorted CD4+, CD8+, or CD8+CD57+ T cells (not recorded which) from PBMCs. All receptors derive from a human donor with aplastic anemia. The CDR3 runs from the conserved cysteine through the conserved F or W. The order of the fields is clone size, J gene, CDR3 length, V gene, D gene, CDR3 DNA, CDR3 protein. D genes are given only for firm matches. Clone size appears in some rows only: once, few, many, or a class for an expanded clone.

>few|TRBJ1-3|15|TRBV7-9|-
TGTGCCAGCAGCCTCAGGGACCGCTCTGGAAACACCATATATTTT
CASSLRDRSGNTIYF
>-|TRBJ2-3|14|TRBV2|TRBD1
TGTGCCAGCAGTCAACAGGGGGCAGGGGATACGCAGTATTTT
CASSQQGAGDTQYF
>-|TRBJ2-7|14|TRBV25-1|-
TGTGCCAGCAGTGAAAATCAGGTTTCCTACGAGCAGTACTTC
CASSENQVSYEQYF
>few|TRBJ2-1|16|TRBV5-1|TRBD1
TGCGCCAGCAGCTTGTCTGGGACAGGGGTCAACAATGAGCAGTTCTTC
CASSLSGTGVNNEQFF
>-|TRBJ2-5|15|TRBV20-1|TRBD1
TGCAGTGCTAAACCGGGCCAGGGACAGCTCGCGACCCAGTACTTC
CSAKPGQGQLATQYF
>-|TRBJ1-2|13|TRBV25-1|-
TGTGCCAGCAGTGTCGGGACGGCACTCGGCTACACCTTC
CASSVGTALGYTF
>-|TRBJ2-2|13|TRBV20-1|-
TGCAGTGCTAGATTCGAGAACACCGGGGAGCTGTTTTTT
CSARFENTGELFF
>-|TRBJ2-3|16|TRBV7-8|TRBD1
TGTGCCAGCAGCCGCCGGGACAGGGGGACGGCAGATACGCAGTATTTT
CASSRRDRGTADTQYF
>-|TRBJ1-1|13|TRBV29-1|-
TGCAGCGTTGGCGCCGGTTGGAACACTGAAGCTTTCTTT
CSVGAGWNTEAFF
>-|TRBJ1-3|12|TRBV20-1|TRBD1
TGCAGTGCCCTGACAGGGAAGTCCACCGTATATTTT
CSALTGKSTVYF
>-|TRBJ2-5|15|TRBV20-1|TRBD2
TGCAGTGCTAGAGATGTACGGGAGGCCCAAGAGACCCAGTACTTC
CSARDVREAQETQYF
>few|TRBJ1-5|15|TRBV19|-
TGTGCCAGTAGTACAACGTCTCGGGCTCATCAGCCCCAGCATTTT
CASSTTSRAHQPQHF
>-|TRBJ1-6|16|TRBV7-9|TRBD1
TGTGCCAGCAGCCGGGACAGTGCGTATTATAATTCACCCCTCCACTTT
CASSRDSAYYNSPLHF
>many|TRBJ1-6|19|TRBV7-3|-
TGTGCCAGCAGCTTAAAGGGTGGGGACGGCTACGCCCCTAATTCACCCCTCCACTTT
CASSLKGGDGYAPNSPLHF
>-|TRBJ2-3|17|TRBV15|TRBD1
TGTGCCACCAGCAGACCATTTCCGGGACAGGGGTTGAATGAGCAGTATTTT
CATSRPFPGQGLNEQYF
>-|TRBJ1-6|16|TRBV10-3|-
TGTGCCATCTCGGGGGCGAGGGTATCCTATAATTCACCCCTCCACTTT
CAISGARVSYNSPLHF
>-|TRBJ2-1|15|TRBV29-1|TRBD2
TGCAGCGTTGAAGCTACTAGCGGGAATAGAGGTGAGCAGTTCTTC
CSVEATSGNRGEQFF
>-|TRBJ2-5|14|TRBV7-2|-
TGTGCCAGCAGCTTAGCCGAGGGGCGAGAGACCCAGTACTTC
CASSLAEGRETQYF
>-|TRBJ2-2|15|TRBV10-3|TRBD2
TGTGCCATCAGTGTGGCTAGCGGGGGGGAGGAGGAGCTGTTTTTT
CAISVASGGEEELFF
>-|TRBJ2-5|14|TRBV19|-
TGTGCCAGTAGTATGCGGCTCCCCCAAGAGACCCAGTACTTC
CASSMRLPQETQYF
>-|TRBJ1-2|12|TRBV20-1|-
TGCAGTGCTAGGGTTTTGAGGCCTGGCTACACCTTC
CSARVLRPGYTF
>-|TRBJ2-1|15|TRBV10-2|TRBD1
TGCGCCAGCAGTGAGTACAGGGGATCCTACAATGAGCAGTTCTTC
CASSEYRGSYNEQFF
>-|TRBJ2-7|18|TRBV3-1|TRBD2
TGTGCCAGCAGCCAAGAGGTTTATCCTAGCGGGAGGACCTACGAGCAGTACTTC
CASSQEVYPSGRTYEQYF
>-|TRBJ2-7|14|TRBV5-1|-
TGCGCCAGCAGCCCGGAACAGGGAGCCTACGAGCAGTACTTC
CASSPEQGAYEQYF
>-|TRBJ1-6|14|TRBV7-2|TRBD1
TGCGCCAGCAACCGGGACAGGGGAAATTCACCCCTCCACTTT
CASNRDRGNSPLHF
>-|TRBJ1-4|16|TRBV5-1|-
TGCGCCAGCAGCTTGACGAGCATGCGGTCTAATGAAAAACTGTTTTTT
CASSLTSMRSNEKLFF
>-|TRBJ2-2|16|TRBV7-9|TRBD2
TGTGCCAGCAGCTTTGGAGCTAGCGGGGAGACCGGGGAGCTGTTTTTT
CASSFGASGETGELFF